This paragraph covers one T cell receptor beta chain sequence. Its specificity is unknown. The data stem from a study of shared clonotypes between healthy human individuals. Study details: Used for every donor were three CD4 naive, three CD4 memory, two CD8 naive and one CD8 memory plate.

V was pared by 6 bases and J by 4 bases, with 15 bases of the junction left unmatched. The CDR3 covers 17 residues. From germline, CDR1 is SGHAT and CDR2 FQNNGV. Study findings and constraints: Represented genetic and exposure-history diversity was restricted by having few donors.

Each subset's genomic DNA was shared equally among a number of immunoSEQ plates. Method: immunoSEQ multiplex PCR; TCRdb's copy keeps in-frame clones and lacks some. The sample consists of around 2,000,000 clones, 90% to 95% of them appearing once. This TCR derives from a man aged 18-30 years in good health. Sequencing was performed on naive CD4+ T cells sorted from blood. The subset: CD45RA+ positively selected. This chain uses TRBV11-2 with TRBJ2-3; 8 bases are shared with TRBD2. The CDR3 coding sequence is TGTGCCAGCAGTTCCAGGAGGGCGGGAGGCGGGGCAGATACGCAGTATTTT. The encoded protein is CASSSRRAGGGADTQYF.